The source of this T cell receptor beta chain is a study of shared clonotypes between healthy human individuals. Trimming left V 0 bases short and J 0 bases short, with 7 bases between. Germline-derived CDR1 and CDR2 are MRHNA and SNTAGT. The CDR3 covers 15 residues. Evenly divided among several immunoSEQ plates was the genomic DNA of each subset. Template amounts of about 290 ng DNA, 25,000 to 30,000 T cell genomes, were employed in unsorted PBMC replicate PCRs. Data came from immunoSEQ multiplex PCR; TCRdb stores just in-frame clones and leaves some out. The sample yields hundreds of thousands of clones, more than 75% seen once. This clone was recorded a few times.

V and J are TRBV6-4 and TRBJ2-3; TRBD1 is a possible D gene (6 bases). Sequencing used PBMCs. The clonotype comes from a woman aged 40 to 50 in good health. Some clones in this sample may be carry-over from other donors' samples. In nucleotides, the CDR3 is TGTGCCAGCAGTGACTCGCAGGGGAGCACAGATACGCAGTATTTT. Translation gives CASSDSQGSTDTQYF.